This T cell receptor beta chain stems from a study of regulatory T cells in long-lasting Graves disease (dated by TCRdb to the early 2020s). As for the study more broadly: Persistent Graves' disease was defined as persistently positive TSH receptor autoantibodies together with antithyroid drug treatment for over 5 years. Persistent Graves' disease patients were compared with newly diagnosed Graves' disease patients by peripheral blood TCR sequencing and RNA sequencing. The study was registered as a clinical trial and conducted in China. TCR sequencing covered about 13 persistent and some 20 newly diagnosed Graves' disease patients, 33 samples in total. In the clinical cohort, patients with persistent Graves' disease had used antithyroid drugs for an average of about 10.3 years.

Preparation of the library involved multiplex PCR. Sequencing was carried out with an Illumina HiSeq 4000. TCR beta libraries were built with iRepertoire HTBI primers and Arm-PCR amplification of CDR3 regions. Before sequencing, the PCR products went through gel purification. The paper's processing steps were these. Gene usage analysis of CDR3 amino acid clonotypes used the 55 to 80 TRBV and some 13 TRBJ segments found across samples. COPE and FqMerger were used to merge the filtered high-quality paired reads into contigs. BLAST was used to align contigs to the IMGT TRBV, TRBD and TRBJ reference genes, and CDR3 was defined following IMGT. Any clonotype with a frequency above 0.1% was counted as a highly expanded clone. Shannon entropy was used to measure repertoire diversity, and the Gini coefficient was used to measure V-J evenness. A clonotype was considered public if more than one individual shared it. The public sequencing data were trimmed at Q25 with fastp and processed into clonotypes with MiXCR by TCRdb, which kept only in-frame beta chains. Identical CDR3 proteins give one entry, which carries the most common genes and DNA. Here the V and J calls rest on TCRdb's processing, not on the authors' analysis. The sample table lists fewer than 400,000 distinct CDR3 sequences, under 25% of them with a count of one. The ten largest clones capture about a fifth of the sample.

The time point label on this specimen signifies: persistent/refractory GD, antithyroid drugs over 5 years with positive TRAb. RNA was extracted from PBMCs in TRIzol for both TCR sequencing and RNA sequencing. The diagnosis of Graves' disease followed American Thyroid Association guidelines. Patients for the study were recruited at an endocrinology department in Xi'an, China. From each patient, nine milliliters of peripheral blood was collected into an EDTA anticoagulant tube. Ficoll Paque Plus density gradient separation was used to isolate PBMCs, and no additional T cell sorting was done. An Agilent 2100 Bioanalyzer and agarose gel were used to check RNA quality, while a NanoDrop 2000 measured RNA concentration. The germline V gene sets CDR1 to SGHAT and CDR2 to FQNNGV. Trimming takes 3 bases from V and 0 bases from J, and the germline ends sit 15 bases apart. Reading from cysteine to phenylalanine, the CDR3 counts 18 amino acids. Here the CDR3 DNA is all that survives: 54 bases in frame from base 1.

Paper-wide results and their limitations: Patients with persistent disease shared more public clonotypes (over 2,500) than newly diagnosed patients did (around 980). Sequencing and analysis were limited to the TCR beta chain. Because the primary lesion, thyroid tissue, could not be accessed, the study looked at peripheral blood alone. Compared with newly diagnosed patients, patients with persistent Graves' disease had lower TCR Shannon entropy and fewer highly expanded clones, which suggests clonal expansion. The authors noted that the small sample size was a limitation that may lower accuracy. TRBV28, TRBJ1-2 and TRBJ2-5 were preferentially used in persistent disease, while TRBV20-1 and TRBJ2-1 were favored in newly diagnosed disease.

This clonotype was seen many times. Its antigen is still unknown. There are no base qualities to consult, and no much larger clone falls within one base. This specimen was peripheral blood mononuclear cells (PBMCs), taken when the disease was refractory, from a patient treated with antithyroid drugs. The rearranged chain carries TRBV11-2 and TRBJ1-6; possibly the D gene is TRBD1, per 6 matching bases. This clonotype was obtained from a female donor with Graves disease. The nucleotides read TGTGCCAGCAGCTTGACCAGGGGACCCAGCTCCTATAATTCACCCCTCCACTTT. Its translation reads: CASSLTRGPSSYNSPLHF.